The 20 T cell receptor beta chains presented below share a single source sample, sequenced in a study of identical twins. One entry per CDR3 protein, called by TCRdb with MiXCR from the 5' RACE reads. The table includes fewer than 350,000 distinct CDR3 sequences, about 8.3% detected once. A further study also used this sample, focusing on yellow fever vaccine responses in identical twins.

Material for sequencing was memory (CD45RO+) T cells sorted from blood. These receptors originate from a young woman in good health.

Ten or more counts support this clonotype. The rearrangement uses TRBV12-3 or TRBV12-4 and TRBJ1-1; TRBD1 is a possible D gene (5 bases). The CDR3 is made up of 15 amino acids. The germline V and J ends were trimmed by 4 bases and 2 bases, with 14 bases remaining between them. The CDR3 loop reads CASSYNTGPNTEAFF. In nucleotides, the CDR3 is TGTGCCAGCAGTTACAACACGGGGCCCAACACTGAAGCTTTCTTT.

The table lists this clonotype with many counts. The CDR3 nucleotides are TGCGCCAGCAGCTTTGTAGAAGGTGAGGCTTTCTTT. As protein: CASSFVEGEAFF. The gene calls are TRBV5-1 and TRBJ1-1; D gene uncertain. CDR1 and CDR2 from the germline V gene are SGHRS and YFSETQ. Trimming stripped 2 bases from V and 11 bases from J, with 13 bases between. CDR3 length: 12 amino acids.

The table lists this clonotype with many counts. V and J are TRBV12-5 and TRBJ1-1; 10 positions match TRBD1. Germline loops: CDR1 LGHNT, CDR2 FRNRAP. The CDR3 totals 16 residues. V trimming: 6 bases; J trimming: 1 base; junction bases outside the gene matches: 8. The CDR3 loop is CASGRTGGKQNTEAFF. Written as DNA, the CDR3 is TGTGCTAGTGGCAGGACAGGGGGTAAACAGAACACTGAAGCTTTCTTT.

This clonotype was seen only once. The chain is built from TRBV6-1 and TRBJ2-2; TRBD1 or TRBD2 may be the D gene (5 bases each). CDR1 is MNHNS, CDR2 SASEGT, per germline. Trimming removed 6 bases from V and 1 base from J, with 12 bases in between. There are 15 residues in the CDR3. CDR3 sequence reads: CASRPGTQNTGELFF. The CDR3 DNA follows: TGTGCCAGCAGACCCGGGACCCAGAACACCGGGGAGCTGTTTTTT.

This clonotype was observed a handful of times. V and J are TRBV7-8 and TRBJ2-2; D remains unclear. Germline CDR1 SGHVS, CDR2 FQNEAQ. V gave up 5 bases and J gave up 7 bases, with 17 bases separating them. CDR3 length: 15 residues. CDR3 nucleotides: TGTGCCAGCAGCCCCGGGCTTATGGTCTTCGGGGAGCTGTTTTTT. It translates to CASSPGLMVFGELFF.

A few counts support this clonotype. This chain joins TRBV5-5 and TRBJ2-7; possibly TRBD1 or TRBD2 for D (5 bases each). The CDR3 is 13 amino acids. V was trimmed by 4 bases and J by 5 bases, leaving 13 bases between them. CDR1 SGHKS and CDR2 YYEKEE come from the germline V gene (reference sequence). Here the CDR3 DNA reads TGTGCCAGCAGCGGGGCAGGGAGAAACGAGCAGTACTTC. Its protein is CASSGAGRNEQYF.

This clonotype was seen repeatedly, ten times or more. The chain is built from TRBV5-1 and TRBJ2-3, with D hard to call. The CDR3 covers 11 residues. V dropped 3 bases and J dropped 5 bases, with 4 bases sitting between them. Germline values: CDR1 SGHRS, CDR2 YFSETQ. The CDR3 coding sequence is TGCGCCAGCAGCTCTCGAGATACGCAGTATTTT. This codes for CASSSRDTQYF.

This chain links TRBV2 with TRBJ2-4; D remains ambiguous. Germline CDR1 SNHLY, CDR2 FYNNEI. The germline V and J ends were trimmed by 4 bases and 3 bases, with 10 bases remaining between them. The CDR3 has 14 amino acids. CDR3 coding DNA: TGTGCCAGCAGTGGGGGTGATGGCAAAAACATTCAGTACTTC. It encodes CASSGGDGKNIQYF.

CDR3 loop: CASSQDGTGLATDTQYF. The CDR3 DNA reads as TGTGCCAGCAGCCAGGATGGGACAGGGCTGGCCACAGATACGCAGTATTTT. The chain carries TRBV4-2 and TRBJ2-3; 9 nucleotides agree with TRBD1. J lost 2 bases, V lost 3 bases, and 9 bases had no gene match. The CDR3 length is 17 residues. Germline loops: CDR1 LGHNA, CDR2 YNFKEQ.

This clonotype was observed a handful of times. In DNA form, the CDR3 reads TGCGCCAGCAGCTTGGCAGGGACAGGTCGTGGGCAGTACTTC. Its protein is CASSLAGTGRGQYF. The chain employs TRBV5-1 and TRBJ2-7, with TRBD1 identical over 8 bases. Trimming removed 0 bases from V and 9 bases from J; junction bases left unmatched: 8. The CDR3 length is 14 residues. Germline loops: CDR1 SGHRS, CDR2 YFSETQ.

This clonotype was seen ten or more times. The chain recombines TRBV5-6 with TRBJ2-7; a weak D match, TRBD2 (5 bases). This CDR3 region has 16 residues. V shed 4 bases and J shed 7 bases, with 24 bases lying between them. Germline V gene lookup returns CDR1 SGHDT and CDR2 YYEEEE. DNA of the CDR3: TGTGCCAGCAGCCCCTACGGAGTAGCTGACGGCGGGGAGCAGTACTTC. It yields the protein CASSPYGVADGGEQYF. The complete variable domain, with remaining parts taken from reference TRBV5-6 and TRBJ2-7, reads DAGVTQSPTHLIKTRGQQVTLRCSPKSGHDTVSWYQQALGQGPQFIFQYYEEEERQRGNFPDRFSGHQFPNYSSELNVNALLLGDSALYLCASSPYGVADGGEQYFGPGTRLTVT.

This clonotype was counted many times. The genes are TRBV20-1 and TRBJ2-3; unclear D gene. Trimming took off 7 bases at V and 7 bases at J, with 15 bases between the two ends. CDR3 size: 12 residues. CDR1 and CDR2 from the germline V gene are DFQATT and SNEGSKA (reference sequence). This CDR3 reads CSVSGPTHTQYF. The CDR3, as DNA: TGCAGTGTTTCCGGCCCGACCCATACGCAGTATTTT.

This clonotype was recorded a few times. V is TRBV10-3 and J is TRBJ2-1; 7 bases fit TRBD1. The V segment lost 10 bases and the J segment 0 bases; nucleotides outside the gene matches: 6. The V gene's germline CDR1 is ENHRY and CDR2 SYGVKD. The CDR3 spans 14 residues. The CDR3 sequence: CATLRDSSYNEQFF. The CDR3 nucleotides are TGTGCCACCCTCCGGGACAGCTCCTACAATGAGCAGTTCTTC.

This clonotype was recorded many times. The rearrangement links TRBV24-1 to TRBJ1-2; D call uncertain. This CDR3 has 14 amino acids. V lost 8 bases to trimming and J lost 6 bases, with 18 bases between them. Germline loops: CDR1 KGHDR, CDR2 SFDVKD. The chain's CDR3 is CATIPYWYGDGYTF. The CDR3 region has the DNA TGTGCCACCATCCCATATTGGTATGGGGATGGCTACACCTTC.

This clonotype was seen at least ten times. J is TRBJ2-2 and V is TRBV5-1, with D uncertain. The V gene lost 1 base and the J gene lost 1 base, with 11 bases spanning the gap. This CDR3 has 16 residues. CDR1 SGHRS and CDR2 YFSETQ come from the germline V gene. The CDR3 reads CASSLHGSENTGELFF. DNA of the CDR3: TGCGCCAGCAGCTTGCACGGGTCGGAGAACACCGGGGAGCTGTTTTTT.

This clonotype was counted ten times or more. CDR3 in DNA: TGTGCCAGCACCCCAGGGGGGGGTCGAGAAGCTTTCTTT. Translation: CASTPGGGREAFF. The chain links TRBV6-1 to TRBJ1-1, with 7 positions matching TRBD1. The CDR3 is 13 amino acids. CDR1 is MNHNS and CDR2 is SASEGT in the germline V gene. With V trimmed by 7 bases and J by 8 bases, 10 bases remained unmatched.

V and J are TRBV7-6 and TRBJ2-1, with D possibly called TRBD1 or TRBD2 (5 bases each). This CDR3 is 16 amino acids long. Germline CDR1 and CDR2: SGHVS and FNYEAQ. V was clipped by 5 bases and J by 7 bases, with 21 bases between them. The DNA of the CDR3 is TGTGCCAGCAGCCAATCACCGGGACCCATGGGGAATGAGCAGTTCTTC. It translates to CASSQSPGPMGNEQFF. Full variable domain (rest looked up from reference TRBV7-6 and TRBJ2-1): GAGVSQSPRYKVTKRGQDVALRCDPISGHVSLYWYRQALGQGPEFLTYFNYEAQQDKSGLPNDRFSAERPEGSISTLTIQRTEQRDSAMYRCASSQSPGPMGNEQFFGPGTRLTVL.

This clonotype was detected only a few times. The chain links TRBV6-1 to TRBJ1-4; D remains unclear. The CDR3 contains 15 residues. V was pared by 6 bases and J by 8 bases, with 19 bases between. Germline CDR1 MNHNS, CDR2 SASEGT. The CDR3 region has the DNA TGTGCCAGCAGAAAGTCTGGGGATGTTTGGGAAAAACTGTTTTTT. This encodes CASRKSGDVWEKLFF.

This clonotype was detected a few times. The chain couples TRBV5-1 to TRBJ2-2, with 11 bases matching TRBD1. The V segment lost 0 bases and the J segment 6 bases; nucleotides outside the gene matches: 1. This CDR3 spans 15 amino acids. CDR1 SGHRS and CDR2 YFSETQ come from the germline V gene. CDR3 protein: CASSLAGQGAGELFF. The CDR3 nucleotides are TGCGCCAGCAGCTTGGCGGGACAGGGGGCCGGGGAGCTGTTTTTT.

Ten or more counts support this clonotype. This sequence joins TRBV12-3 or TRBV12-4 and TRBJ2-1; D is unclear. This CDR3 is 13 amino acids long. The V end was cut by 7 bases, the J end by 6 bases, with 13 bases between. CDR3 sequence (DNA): TGTGCCAGCAACCCGGCGGAAATCAATGAGCAGTTCTTC. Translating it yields CASNPAEINEQFF.